Sequencing of this T cell receptor (beta chain) was carried out in a study of regulatory T cells in long-lasting Graves disease (dated by TCRdb to the early 2020s). About the full investigation: Newly diagnosed Graves' disease patients had taken antithyroid drugs for less than 3 months. A total of 35 or so samples were covered by TCR sequencing, comprising around 13 persistent and 20 or so newly diagnosed Graves' disease patients. Patients with persistent Graves' disease were compared with patients with newly diagnosed Graves' disease using TCR sequencing and RNA sequencing of peripheral blood. The study was conducted in China and was registered as a clinical trial. Study-wide conclusions, independent of this receptor: Persistent patients shared more public clonotypes among themselves (fewer than 3,000) than newly diagnosed patients did (about 970). Persistent Graves' disease patients showed lower TCR Shannon entropy and fewer highly expanded clones than newly diagnosed patients, suggesting clonal expansion. Only the TCR beta chain was sequenced and analyzed. As a limitation, the authors acknowledged that the small sample size may reduce accuracy. Persistent disease showed preferential use of TRBV28, TRBJ1-2 and TRBJ2-5, whereas newly diagnosed disease favored TRBV20-1 and TRBJ2-1. Because the primary lesion, thyroid tissue, could not be accessed, the study looked at peripheral blood alone.

This clonotype was counted many times. Its antigen has not been determined. The input lacks base qualities; no much larger clone sits a single base away. The method behind the library was multiplex PCR. This sample was sequenced with an Illumina HiSeq 4000. TCR beta libraries were built with iRepertoire HTBI primers and Arm-PCR amplification of CDR3 regions. Before sequencing, the PCR products went through gel purification. The original methods were these. A total of fewer than 70 TRBV and 14 TRBJ segments were identified across samples and were used for gene usage analysis of CDR3 amino acid clonotypes. COPE and FqMerger were used to merge filtered high-quality paired reads into contigs. BLAST was used to align contigs to IMGT TRBV, TRBD and TRBJ reference genes, with CDR3 defined following IMGT. Any clonotype with a frequency above 0.1% was classified as a highly expanded clone. Shannon entropy was used to measure repertoire diversity, and the Gini coefficient was used to measure V-J evenness. A clonotype was considered public if more than one individual shared it. TCRdb cleaned the public reads at Q25 with fastp, built clones with MiXCR and kept in-frame beta chains. Entries are consolidated by CDR3 protein sequence, retaining the most common genes and DNA. None of the V and J calls come from the authors' own analysis; TCRdb made them. The sample contains 400,000 to 450,000 distinct CDR3 sequences, about 16% of them found a single time. About a sixth of the sample belongs to the ten largest clones.

CDR1 and CDR2, looked up from the germline V gene, are KGHDR and SFDVKD. Deletion took 6 bases off V and 2 bases off J, with a span of 9 bases between the germline ends. Reading from cysteine to phenylalanine, the CDR3 counts 13 amino acids. Only CDR3 DNA is held: 39 bases, read in frame from base 1. Read against the paper, the sample's time point label means: newly diagnosed GD, antithyroid drugs for less than 3 months. RNA was extracted from PBMCs in TRIzol for both TCR sequencing and RNA sequencing. Graves' disease was diagnosed according to American Thyroid Association guidelines. Recruitment of patients was carried out at an endocrinology department in Xi'an, China. Each patient gave 7 to 9.5 milliliters of peripheral blood, collected in an EDTA anticoagulant tube. Ficoll Paque Plus density gradient separation was used to isolate PBMCs, and no additional T cell sorting was done. An Agilent 2100 Bioanalyzer and agarose gel were used to check RNA quality, and a NanoDrop 2000 was used to measure RNA concentration.

The same data also went into a second study, on T cells in Graves' hyperthyroidism and ophthalmopathy. As noted in the second study: Stable Graves' hyperthyroidism was defined as the absence of progression to ophthalmopathy over 18 months of follow-up. Hyperthyroidism patients were newly diagnosed, with disease duration under 2 months, and aged 18 to 65 years. Exclusion was applied to patients with uncontrolled infections, other autoimmune diseases, pregnancy or lactation. Clinical symptoms, serum thyroxine and TRAb, thyroid ultrasound, and orbital computed tomography formed the basis for the diagnoses. The TCR CDR3 was subjected to a first round of RT-PCR using the HTBI primer set and the Qiagen OneStep RT-PCR kit. Most expanded thyroid clonotypes (frequency above 0.001) were also detected in blood, a finding suggesting that blood repertoires may reflect thyroid immune responses. In cross-validation, a model built on a 13 V-J signature told ophthalmopathy apart from stable hyperthyroidism with 87.88% sensitivity and around 83% specificity, and in testing the same model reached 80%/75%. In validation, the model predicted progression to ophthalmopathy a median of about 6 months before onset, with over 60% sensitivity and roughly 73% specificity. To identify distinguishing TCR V-J signatures, a discovery cohort of about 95 patients was used, comprising some 45 with Graves' ophthalmopathy and approximately 58 with stable Graves' hyperthyroidism. Prospective prediction of ophthalmopathy was tested in an independent validation cohort consisting of some 19 hyperthyroidism patients and 17 patients who later progressed to ophthalmopathy. The 95 to 100 discovery patients were randomly divided into training and test sets at a 7:3 ratio. In addition, the study compared T-cell repertoires in thyroid tissue and in blood from about 6 Graves' hyperthyroidism patients. Following sampling, methimazole starting at 30 mg daily was given to hyperthyroidism patients, and high-dose intravenous methylprednisolone was given to ophthalmopathy patients. Libraries were constructed in a second round of multiplex PCR, after which size selection and purification were carried out. The libraries were sequenced on an Illumina HiSeq2000 using paired-end 100 bp reads. SOAPnuke was used to process the raw data, throwing out any read that contained adapters or uncalled bases, had a mean Phred below 15, or lacked an exact constant-primer or identifier match. COPE v1.2.5 was used to merge the high-quality paired reads, and each unique nucleotide sequence was defined as a clonotype. MiTCR v1.1 was used to align clonotypes to the IMGT TRBV, TRBD and TRBJ reference segments. Only V-J combinations with frequency above 0.0001, covering 99% to 99.2% of repertoires, were analysed. The TCS score was defined as F50 (clonal expansion) divided by E x V (chaos), with BLOSUM62-based TCRdist calculated between CDR3 peptides within each V-J. Welch's t-statistics and random forest reduced roughly 540 V-J features to roughly 13, which were used in a naive Bayes classifier (R e1071). Sample size was not statistically predetermined, and investigators were not blinded to group allocation. TCR Vbeta CDR3 sequencing of roughly 140 peripheral blood samples (over 40 ophthalmopathy, 75 to 80 hyperthyroidism and roughly 17 progressor patients) is reported in the paper.

Sample: peripheral blood mononuclear cells (PBMCs), taken at new diagnosis, from a patient treated with antithyroid drugs. The chain is encoded by TRBV24-1 joined to TRBJ1-2; the D gene is unclear. This clonotype originated in a woman younger than 45 with Graves disease. Donor details come from another sample of the same person, matched by shared clones. The DNA sequence reads TGTGCCACCAGTTCGGACGTAAACTATGGCTACACCTTC. Translation gives CATSSDVNYGYTF.